The clone carrying this T cell receptor beta chain was picked up one time. This record belongs to a study of blood T cell repertoires in COVID-19. Clones were read by immunoSEQ multiplex PCR, and TCRdb kept only the in-frame ones, dropping some. The sample includes some 110,000 clones, about 82% of them seen just once. The CDR3 length is 17 residues. Germline CDR1 SGHRS, CDR2 YFSETQ. V lost 0 bases and J 0 bases, leaving 10 bases between the germline ends. Material for sequencing was peripheral blood. The TCR comes from a man aged 55-75 years with active or convalescent COVID-19. The chain links TRBV5-1 to TRBJ2-6, with D unclear. CDR3: CASSLVPQNSGANVLTF. DNA of the CDR3: TGCGCCAGCAGCTTGGTCCCACAGAACTCTGGGGCCAACGTCCTGACTTTC.